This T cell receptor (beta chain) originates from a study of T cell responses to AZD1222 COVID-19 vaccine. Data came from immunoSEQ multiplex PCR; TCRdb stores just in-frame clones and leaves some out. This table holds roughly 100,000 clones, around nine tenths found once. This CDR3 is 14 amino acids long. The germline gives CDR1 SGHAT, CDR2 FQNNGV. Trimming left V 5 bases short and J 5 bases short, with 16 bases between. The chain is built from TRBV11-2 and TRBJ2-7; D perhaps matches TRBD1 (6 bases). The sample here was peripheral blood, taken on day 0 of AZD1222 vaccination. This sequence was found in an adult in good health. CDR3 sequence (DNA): TGTGCCAGCAGCATCGGGACATTGGGAGACGAGCAGTACTTC. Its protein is CASSIGTLGDEQYF.